Listed below are T cell receptor beta chains from one sample, sequenced in a study of cytomegalovirus exposure and HLA in healthy donors. Produced via immunoSEQ multiplex PCR; TCRdb's table is partial and in-frame only. The table includes 100,000 to 150,000 clones, under 20% detected once. The specimen was PBMCs. These receptors were taken from a female donor in good health and CMV-seropositive. CDR3s include the opening cysteine and the closing phenylalanine or tryptophan. Fields, in order: J gene, clone size, V gene, CDR3 length, D gene, CDR3 DNA, CDR3 protein. A D gene is named only where the DNA matches it firmly. The listing skips clone size in some rows; elsewhere it reads once, few, many or a size class.

TRBJ2-1 | NA | TRBV6-5 | 15 | TRBD2 | TGTGCCAGCAGTAAAAAGCGGGAGGCCCCCAATGAGCAGTTCTTC | CASSKKREAPNEQFF
TRBJ2-5 | NA | TRBV6-1 | 14 | TRBD1 | TGTGCCAGCACTTCTTGGACAGGGGAAGAGACCCAGTACTTC | CASTSWTGEETQYF
TRBJ2-3 | few | TRBV7-2 | 14 | TRBD2 | TGTGCCAGCAGCCCTAGCGGGGGCACAGATACGCAGTATTTT | CASSPSGGTDTQYF
TRBJ2-5 | NA | TRBV4-3 | 15 | TRBD1 | TGCGCCAGCAGCCGGGGCATCGACAGGGCTGAGACCCAGTACTTC | CASSRGIDRAETQYF
TRBJ2-3 | NA | TRBV5-8 | 16 | TRBD1 | TGTGCCAGCAGCCAAGTTCCGGGACAGGGACCAGATACGCAGTATTTT | CASSQVPGQGPDTQYF
TRBJ2-2 | few | TRBV30 | 13 | TRBD2 | TGTGCGTGGGGAGGGACGAACACCGGGGAGCTGTTTTTT | CAWGGTNTGELFF
TRBJ1-4 | few | TRBV7-2 | 16 | TRBD1 | TGTGCCAGCAGCTTGGACCCCCGGGACAGCTTTGAAAAACTGTTTTTT | CASSLDPRDSFEKLFF
TRBJ1-1 | few | TRBV28 | 15 | TRBD1 | TGTGCCAGCAAAGCTCCGGGACAGGGGTGGACTGAAGCTTTCTTT | CASKAPGQGWTEAFF
TRBJ1-2 | NA | TRBV28 | 14 | TRBD1 | TGTGCCAGCAGTCTTTACAGGGGAACAGGGGGCTACACCTTC | CASSLYRGTGGYTF
TRBJ1-5 | once | TRBV4-1 | 15 | NA | TGCGCCAGCAGCCAAGCTAGGCAGGAGGATCAGCCCCAGCATTTT | CASSQARQEDQPQHF
TRBJ2-5 | NA | TRBV30 | 17 | TRBD2 | TGTGCCTGGAGTAGGGGTAGGACTAGCGGGTTTAAAGAGACCCAGTACTTC | CAWSRGRTSGFKETQYF
TRBJ2-7 | few | TRBV5-6 | 16 | NA | TGTGCCAGCAGCTTGAAGAAGACACTTATTGCCTACGAGCAGTACTTC | CASSLKKTLIAYEQYF
TRBJ1-1 | few | TRBV9 | 16 | NA | TGTGCCAGCAGCGTAGGTATAGGGGAGGTTTGGACTGAAGCTTTCTTT | CASSVGIGEVWTEAFF
TRBJ2-3 | NA | TRBV6-8 | 18 | TRBD1 | TGTGCCAGCAGCCCCCCCGAGGGGACAGAAAATCGCACAGATACGCAGTATTTT | CASSPPEGTENRTDTQYF
TRBJ2-7 | NA | TRBV18 | 15 | TRBD2 | TGTGCCAGCTCACCACCCAGCGGGACTTCCTACGAGCAGTACTTC | CASSPPSGTSYEQYF
TRBJ2-1 | few | TRBV29-1 | 16 | TRBD1 | TGCAGCGTCGGACAAATGCCGGGACAGGTCTACAATGAGCAGTTCTTC | CSVGQMPGQVYNEQFF
TRBJ2-7 | few | TRBV6-5 | 15 | NA | TGTGCCAGCAGTTACTCGAGGGTCCGAAACTACGAGCAGTACTTC | CASSYSRVRNYEQYF
TRBJ2-2 | few | TRBV6-5 | 14 | TRBD2 | TGTGCCAGCAGACGGGGGGTGAACACCGGGGAGCTGTTTTTT | CASRRGVNTGELFF
TRBJ1-4 | few | TRBV19 | 17 | NA | TGTGCCAGTAGTATAGTCTCCCCGTTCTCAACTAATGAAAAACTGTTTTTT | CASSIVSPFSTNEKLFF
TRBJ1-6 | few | TRBV5-1 | 15 | NA | TGCGCCAGCAGCTTGGACGGCAGGGGTAATTCACCCCTCCACTTT | CASSLDGRGNSPLHF
TRBJ1-2 | few | TRBV5-5 | 15 | NA | TGTGCCAGCAAGGGGGTCCCCGGTACGGAGAGGGGCTACACCTTC | CASKGVPGTERGYTF
TRBJ2-6 | NA | TRBV19 | 14 | NA | TGTGCCAGTAATCAGGCCTCTGGGGCCAACGTCCTGACTTTC | CASNQASGANVLTF
TRBJ2-7 | NA | TRBV6-5 | 15 | NA | TGTGCCAGCAGCCCCCTTTTTAGAGGCCACTACGAGCAGTACTTC | CASSPLFRGHYEQYF
TRBJ2-7 | few | TRBV27 | 14 | NA | TGTGCCAGCAGTTTGGATCGGGAGTCCTACGAGCAGTACTTC | CASSLDRESYEQYF
TRBJ1-2 | NA | TRBV30 | 16 | NA | TGTGCCTGGAGTGTGACCGGCCAGGGCGTCGACTATGGCTACACCTTC | CAWSVTGQGVDYGYTF
TRBJ2-7 | few | TRBV29-1 | 15 | TRBD1 | TGCAGCGTTGCAACAGGGGGCCTGAACTCCTACGAGCAGTACTTC | CSVATGGLNSYEQYF
TRBJ2-1 | NA | TRBV5-1 | 16 | TRBD2 | TGCGCCAGCAGCCCCGGGACTAGCGGGAGAAGGGATGAGCAGTTCTTC | CASSPGTSGRRDEQFF
TRBJ1-4 | NA | TRBV25-1 | 15 | TRBD1 | TGTGCCAGCAGTGACCCTGGGACAGGGGATGAAAAACTGTTTTTT | CASSDPGTGDEKLFF
TRBJ2-7 | few | TRBV4-1 | 16 | TRBD1 | TGCGCCAGCAGCCCAAAATTACAGGGGGCAGCCTACGAGCAGTACTTC | CASSPKLQGAAYEQYF
TRBJ1-1 | NA | TRBV7-9 | 14 | TRBD1 | TGTGCCAGCAGCCTTACAGGGGTGAACACTGAAGCTTTCTTT | CASSLTGVNTEAFF
TRBJ1-2 | NA | TRBV29-1 | 14 | NA | TGCAGCGTTGAAGCTCTAGGACAAGTATATGGCTACACCTTC | CSVEALGQVYGYTF
TRBJ2-7 | NA | TRBV6-5 | 14 | NA | TGTGCCAGCACTGTGGGTTTGGGGCCCTACGAGCAGTACTTC | CASTVGLGPYEQYF